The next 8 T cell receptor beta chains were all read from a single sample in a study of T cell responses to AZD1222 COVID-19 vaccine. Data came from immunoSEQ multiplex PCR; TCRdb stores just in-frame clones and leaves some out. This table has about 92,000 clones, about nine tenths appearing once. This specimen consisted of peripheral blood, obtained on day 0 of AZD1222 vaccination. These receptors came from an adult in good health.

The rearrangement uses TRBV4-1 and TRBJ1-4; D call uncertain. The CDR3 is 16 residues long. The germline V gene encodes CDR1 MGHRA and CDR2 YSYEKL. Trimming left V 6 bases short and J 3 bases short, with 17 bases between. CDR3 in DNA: TGCGCCAGCAGACATCGACTAGATCTGGCTAATGAAAAACTGTTTTTT. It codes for CASRHRLDLANEKLFF.

CDR3 coding DNA: TGTGCCAGTAGTATAGATCAAAGGACCGGCGGGGAGCTGTTTTTT. Protein: CASSIDQRTGGELFF. The gene calls are TRBV19 and TRBJ2-2; D unclear. The CDR3 is 15 amino acids. The germline V gene has CDR1 LNHDA and CDR2 SQIVND (reference sequence). The V end was cut by 0 bases, the J end by 7 bases, with 12 bases between. The variable domain in full, completed from reference TRBV19 and TRBJ2-2, reads DGGITQSPKYLFRKEGQNVTLSCEQNLNHDAMYWYRQDPGQGLRLIYYSQIVNDFQKGDIAEGYSVSREKKESFPLTVTSAQKNPTAFYLCASSIDQRTGGELFFGEGSRLTVL.

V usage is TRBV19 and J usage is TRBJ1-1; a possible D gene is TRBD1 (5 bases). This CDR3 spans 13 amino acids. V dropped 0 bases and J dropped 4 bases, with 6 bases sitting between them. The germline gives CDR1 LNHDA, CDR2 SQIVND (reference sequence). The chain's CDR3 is CASSIDGGTEAFF. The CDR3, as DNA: TGTGCCAGTAGTATAGACGGGGGCACTGAAGCTTTCTTT.

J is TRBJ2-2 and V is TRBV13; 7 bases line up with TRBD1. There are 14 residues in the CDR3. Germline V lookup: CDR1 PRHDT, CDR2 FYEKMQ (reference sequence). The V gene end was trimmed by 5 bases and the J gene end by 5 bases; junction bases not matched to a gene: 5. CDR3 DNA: TGTGCCAGCAGCCCGGAACAGGGGACCGGGGAGCTGTTTTTT. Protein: CASSPEQGTGELFF. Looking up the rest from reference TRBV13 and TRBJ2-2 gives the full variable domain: AAGVIQSPRHLIKEKRETATLKCYPIPRHDTVYWYQQGPGQDPQFLISFYEKMQSDKGSIPDRFSAQQFSDYHSELNMSSLELGDSALYFCASSPEQGTGELFFGEGSRLTVL.

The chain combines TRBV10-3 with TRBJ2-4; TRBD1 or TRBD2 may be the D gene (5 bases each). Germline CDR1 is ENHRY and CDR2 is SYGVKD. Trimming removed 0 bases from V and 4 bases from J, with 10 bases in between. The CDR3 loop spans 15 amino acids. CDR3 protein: CAISESGDPKNIQYF. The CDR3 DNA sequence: TGTGCCATCAGTGAGTCCGGGGACCCGAAAAACATTCAGTACTTC.

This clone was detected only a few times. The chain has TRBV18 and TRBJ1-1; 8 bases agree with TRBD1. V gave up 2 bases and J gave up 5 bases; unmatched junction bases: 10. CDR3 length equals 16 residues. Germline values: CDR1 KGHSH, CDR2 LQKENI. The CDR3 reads CASSPASSGGRTEAFF. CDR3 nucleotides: TGTGCCAGCTCACCAGCCTCTTCAGGGGGCCGGACTGAAGCTTTCTTT.

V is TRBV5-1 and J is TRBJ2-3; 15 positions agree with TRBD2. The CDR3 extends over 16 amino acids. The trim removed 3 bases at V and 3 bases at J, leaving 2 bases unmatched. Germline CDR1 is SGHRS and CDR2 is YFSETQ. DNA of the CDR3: TGCGCCAGCAGCTCTGGGACTAGCGGGAGGACAGATACGCAGTATTTT. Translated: CASSSGTSGRTDTQYF.

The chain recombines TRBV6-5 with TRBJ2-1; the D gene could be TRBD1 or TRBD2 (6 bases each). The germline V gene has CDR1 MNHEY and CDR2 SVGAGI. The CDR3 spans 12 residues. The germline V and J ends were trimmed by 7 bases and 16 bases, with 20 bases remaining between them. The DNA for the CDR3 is TGTGCCAGCACCGGCGCCGGGGGCCTAAACTTCTTC. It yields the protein CASTGAGGLNFF.